This is a list of T cell receptor beta chains from one sample in a study of T cell responses to AZD1222 COVID-19 vaccine. Here immunoSEQ multiplex PCR was the method, and the copy in TCRdb shows in-frame clones only, minus some. Counted here are 100,000 or so clones, 90% to 95% occurring once; the ten biggest clones make up 4% to 5%. The source material was peripheral blood, sampled on day 0 of AZD1222 vaccination. These receptors all come from an adult in good health. Each CDR3 is given with its conserved first and last residue. The order of the fields is V gene, D gene, J gene, clone size, CDR3 DNA, CDR3 protein. The D gene is left open where the match is weak. The listing skips clone size in some rows; elsewhere it reads once, few, many or a size class.

>TRBV19|TRBD1|TRBJ1-6|NA
TGTGCCAGCCAGAGCAGGGGGCTTGGAAATCCACCCCTCCACTTT
CASQSRGLGNPPLHF
>TRBV6-2/TRBV6-3|NA|TRBJ1-6|once
TGTGCCAGCAGTGGCCATCAGGGTGGCTCCTATAATTCACCCCTCCACTTT
CASSGHQGGSYNSPLHF
>TRBV27|NA|TRBJ2-7|NA
TGTGCCAGCAGCTTCCAACAGGGACCCGGGGGCTACGAGCAGTACTTC
CASSFQQGPGGYEQYF
>TRBV11-2|TRBD1|TRBJ2-2|NA
TGTGCCAGCAGCTCCGGACAGGGGATGACCGGGGAGCTGTTTTTT
CASSSGQGMTGELFF
>TRBV19|NA|TRBJ1-1|NA
TGTGCCAGTAGTCGAGGGGGGGGCTCTGAAGCTTTCTTT
CASSRGGGSEAFF
>TRBV6-5|NA|TRBJ2-3|NA
TGTGCCAGCAGACCTCATACAGGGAGCACAGATACGCAGTATTTT
CASRPHTGSTDTQYF
>TRBV18|TRBD1|TRBJ2-1|NA
TGTGCCAGCTCACCAGTGACGGACAGGGTGAATGAGCAGTTCTTC
CASSPVTDRVNEQFF
>TRBV15|TRBD2|TRBJ2-7|once
TGTGCCACCAGCAGAGAGGCGGGGGACCGATCCTACGAGCAGTACTTC
CATSREAGDRSYEQYF
>TRBV5-4|NA|TRBJ2-5|NA
TGTGCCAGCAGCTTGACAGGCGGAGAAGAGACCCAGTACTTC
CASSLTGGEETQYF
>TRBV14|TRBD1|TRBJ2-7|NA
TGTGCCAGCAGCTCGCCGGGACAGCCTTACGAGCAGTACTTC
CASSSPGQPYEQYF
>TRBV2|NA|TRBJ1-3|NA
TGTGCCAGCAGGCTCGACGGTAGCTCTGGAAACACCATATATTTT
CASRLDGSSGNTIYF
>TRBV18|NA|TRBJ1-1|NA
TGTGCCAGCTCACCACCCTGGGGAAGGACTGAAGCTTTCTTT
CASSPPWGRTEAFF
>TRBV7-2|NA|TRBJ2-3|NA
TGTGCCAGCAGCTTAGCCGGGGTCACAGATACGCAGTATTTT
CASSLAGVTDTQYF
>TRBV2|TRBD1|TRBJ2-5|NA
TGTGCCAGCGGAAGGGACAGACAAGAGACCCAGTACTTC
CASGRDRQETQYF
>TRBV24-1|NA|TRBJ2-2|few
TGTGCCACCAGTGGATGGGGCACCGGGGAGCTGTTTTTT
CATSGWGTGELFF
>TRBV27|NA|TRBJ2-7|NA
TGTGCCAGCAGTTTACAGGGGTCAGGGTTCTACGAGCAGTACTTC
CASSLQGSGFYEQYF
>TRBV7-3|NA|TRBJ2-5|NA
TGTGCCAGCAGCCACTACAGGGAAGAGACCCAGTACTTC
CASSHYREETQYF
>TRBV19|NA|TRBJ2-5|NA
TGTGCCAGTGCACAGGTGGGGCTGTCCCAGTACTTC
CASAQVGLSQYF
>TRBV30|NA|TRBJ2-1|NA
TGTGCCTGGAAACCGGGACACCGAAGCTCCTACAATGAGCAGTTCTTC
CAWKPGHRSSYNEQFF
>TRBV27|NA|TRBJ2-3|NA
TGTGCCAGCAGTTTATCCGGCGGGGGCTACACAGATACGCAGTATTTT
CASSLSGGGYTDTQYF
>TRBV20-1|TRBD1|TRBJ1-1|NA
TGCAGTGCTAGTCAGGGGGCTGGGGAGTGGACTGAAGCTTTCTTT
CSASQGAGEWTEAFF
>TRBV3-1/TRBV3-2|NA|TRBJ2-7|NA
TGTGCCAGCAGCCGGGAGCGCGAGCAGTACTTC
CASSREREQYF
>TRBV12-5|TRBD1|TRBJ1-5|NA
TGTGCTAGTGGTTTGGGGGGACAGGGATATAGCAATCAGCCCCAGCATTTT
CASGLGGQGYSNQPQHF
>TRBV7-3|NA|TRBJ2-6|NA
TGTGCCAGCAGCTTATGGTCGGGTGGCGGGGCCAACGTCCTGACTTTC
CASSLWSGGGANVLTF
>TRBV6-2/TRBV6-3|NA|TRBJ1-2|once
TGTGCCAGCAGTGATGCCAGCCCGTCGAACTATGGCTACACCTTC
CASSDASPSNYGYTF
>TRBV10-3|TRBD2|TRBJ2-1|NA
TGTGCCATCAGGTCTAGCGGGGGGAGTAATGAGCAGTTCTTC
CAIRSSGGSNEQFF
>TRBV28|TRBD1|TRBJ1-5|once
TGTGCCAGCAGTTTGGGGGACAGAAAAAATCAGCCCCAGCATTTT
CASSLGDRKNQPQHF
>TRBV7-3|NA|TRBJ2-3|NA
TGTGCCAGCAGCCCCCCCGGTCCCTTTACGCAGTATTTT
CASSPPGPFTQYF
>TRBV7-2|NA|TRBJ2-5|NA
TGTGCCAGCAGCCCAGAGGCGGGGAGGGAGACCCAGTACTTC
CASSPEAGRETQYF
>TRBV6-5|NA|TRBJ1-5|NA
TGTGCCACCCTGATGCGACAGTACAATCAGCCCCAGCATTTT
CATLMRQYNQPQHF
>TRBV2|TRBD1|TRBJ1-2|NA
TGTGCCAGCAGTGACCCGGACAGGTCTAATATGGGCTACACCTTC
CASSDPDRSNMGYTF
>TRBV21-1|NA|TRBJ1-2|NA
TGTGCCAGCAGCAGAGGGACAGGGGGTAACTATGGCTACACCTTC
CASSRGTGGNYGYTF
>TRBV28|NA|TRBJ1-1|NA
TGTGCCAGCAGTTCGAACACTGAAGCTTTCTTT
CASSSNTEAFF
>TRBV2|NA|TRBJ2-1|once
TGTGCCAGCAGCCGGGATAGGTACAATGAGCAGTTCTTC
CASSRDRYNEQFF
>TRBV19|NA|TRBJ1-5|once
TGTGCCAGTAGGATTTCGATGGGACGTAATCAGCCCCAGCATTTT
CASRISMGRNQPQHF
>TRBV24-1|TRBD1|TRBJ2-2|NA
TGTGCCACCAGTGATTTACAGGGGGCGTACGCCGGGGAGCTGTTTTTT
CATSDLQGAYAGELFF
>TRBV19|TRBD1|TRBJ1-2|NA
TGTGCCAGTAGTCAATACAGGGGGCGTACGTTTGGCTACACCTTC
CASSQYRGRTFGYTF
>TRBV7-3|TRBD1|TRBJ2-5|few
TGTGCCAGCAGCCCTGGACAGGGGCTAGAGACCCAGTACTTC
CASSPGQGLETQYF
>TRBV5-6|NA|TRBJ1-4|NA
TGTGCCAGCAGCTCCTACAGGGAAGTCGATGAAAAACTGTTTTTT
CASSSYREVDEKLFF
>TRBV19|TRBD1|TRBJ1-4|NA
TGTGCCAGTAGTGAAAGGACAGGGCTGTTTTTT
CASSERTGLFF
>TRBV29-1|NA|TRBJ2-7|NA
TGCAGCGTTGAGGACCGCTACGAGCAGTACTTC
CSVEDRYEQYF
>TRBV18|NA|TRBJ2-3|NA
TGTGCCAGCTCACCGATTGTGGGGCGCGGGACAGATACGCAGTATTTT
CASSPIVGRGTDTQYF
>TRBV9|NA|TRBJ1-1|NA
TGTGCCAGCAGCGTCGGAGGGGGGGCATTCACTGAAGCTTTCTTT
CASSVGGGAFTEAFF
>TRBV6-4|TRBD1|TRBJ2-3|many
TGTGCCAGCAGTGACTCAGGGGGCTCGGGACCAGATACGCAGTATTTT
CASSDSGGSGPDTQYF
>TRBV19|NA|TRBJ2-1|NA
TGTGCCAGTAGTATAAGGGATTACAATGAGCAGTTCTTC
CASSIRDYNEQFF
>TRBV5-4|NA|TRBJ2-5|NA
TGTGCCAGCAGCTCCGGCGGACGTAGACAAGAGACCCAGTACTTC
CASSSGGRRQETQYF
>TRBV7-9|NA|TRBJ1-6|NA
TGTGCCAGCAGCAATGGCGATTCACCCCTCCACTTT
CASSNGDSPLHF
>TRBV5-4|NA|TRBJ2-4|NA
TGTGCCAGCAGCTTTGGTGGGGGGCCCCAAAACATTCAGTACTTC
CASSFGGGPQNIQYF
>TRBV4-1|NA|TRBJ1-3|NA
TGCGCCAGCAGCCAAGTACCGCTCTCTGGAAACACCATATATTTT
CASSQVPLSGNTIYF
>TRBV29-1|NA|TRBJ2-7|NA
TGCAGCGTTGATTTCGGTCGGGCCGAGCAGTACTTC
CSVDFGRAEQYF
>TRBV5-4|TRBD1|TRBJ1-6|NA
TGTGCCAGCAGCTTGGATGGGACAGGGTACTCACCCCTCCACTTT
CASSLDGTGYSPLHF
>TRBV9|NA|TRBJ2-7|NA
TGTGCCAGCAGCGTAGGGTTACTAGGGTACGAGCAGTACTTC
CASSVGLLGYEQYF
>TRBV3-1/TRBV3-2|NA|TRBJ1-4|NA
TGTGCCAGCAGCCAAATAATTAGACAGCAAACTAATGAAAAACTGTTTTTT
CASSQIIRQQTNEKLFF
>TRBV5-4|TRBD1|TRBJ1-1|NA
TGTGCCAGCAGCGCACGGGACAGGGGACCAATGAACACTGAAGCTTTCTTT
CASSARDRGPMNTEAFF
>TRBV19|NA|TRBJ1-5|NA
TGTGCCAGTAGTAGCCCGCCAGAGACGCCCCAGCATTTT
CASSSPPETPQHF
>TRBV30|TRBD2|TRBJ2-4|NA
TGTGCCTGGGGGGGGGTCGGCATTCAGTACTTC
CAWGGVGIQYF